This entry features one T cell receptor beta chain sequence. These data belong to a study of fetal regulatory T cell absence and autoimmunity. This CDR3 has 13 amino acids. V was clipped by 2 bases and J by 5 bases, with 9 bases between them. CDR1 KGHSH and CDR2 LQKENI come from the germline V gene. Sequencing was at survey level. Profiling relied on immunoSEQ multiplex PCR, and the TCRdb table lists in-frame clones only, not all of them. This sample has about 95,000 clones, with roughly 70% found just once. The source material was pancreas tissue. This sequence was found in a male donor with IPEX syndrome. The V and J genes are TRBV18 and TRBJ1-1; no firm D call. CDR3 coding DNA: TGTGCCAGCTCACCAGGGTCTGGGACTGAAGCTTTCTTT. This gives the protein CASSPGSGTEAFF.